Presented here are 8 T cell receptor beta chains from one specimen sequenced in a study of T cells after yellow fever vaccination. MiXCR, run by TCRdb on the 5' RACE reads, gives a single entry per CDR3 protein. The profile shows more than 300,000 distinct CDR3 sequences, about 10% of them singletons. This material consisted of CD4+ T cells sorted from PBMCs, taken 45 days after the yellow fever booster vaccination. The receptor source for this set is a man younger than 35 who received the YFV17D yellow fever vaccine.

This clonotype was seen more than once but under ten times. The rearrangement joins TRBV30 to TRBJ1-2; weak D call: TRBD1 (6 bases). Germline loops: CDR1 GTSNPN, CDR2 SVGIG (reference sequence). The V end lost 0 bases, the J end lost 4 bases, and 9 bases lay between the germline ends. CDR3 length: 13 residues. In DNA, the CDR3 is TGTGCCTGGAGTGTAGGACAGCCCTATGGCTACACCTTC. Its translation: CAWSVGQPYGYTF.

The rearrangement uses TRBV2 and TRBJ2-7, with a tentative D call TRBD2 (6 bases). The CDR3 loop spans 14 amino acids. V lost 3 bases and J 2 bases, leaving 11 bases between the germline ends. Germline V lookup: CDR1 SNHLY, CDR2 FYNNEI. The DNA of the CDR3 is TGTGCCAGCAGTGACGGGCGGGGCCCCTACGAGCAGTACGTC. It is translated as CASSDGRGPYEQYV.

This clonotype was observed many times. This chain connects TRBV29-1 to TRBJ2-7, with 11 bases matching TRBD1. The CDR3 length is 13 residues. CDR1 and CDR2 from the germline V gene are SQVTM and ANQGSEA. Losses at the gene ends were 5 bases for V and 4 bases for J; bases not matched to a gene: 4. The CDR3 here is CSVRGTGGYEQYF. The CDR3, as DNA: TGCAGCGTTAGGGGGACAGGGGGTTACGAGCAGTACTTC.

The CDR3 DNA follows: TGTGCCAGCAGTTACACAGGGGGTCCCACTGAAGCTTTCTTT. Residues: CASSYTGGPTEAFF. V and J are TRBV6-5 and TRBJ1-1; 8 nucleotides agree with TRBD1. Trimming removed 2 bases from V and 4 bases from J; junction bases left unmatched: 3. CDR3 length: 14 residues. CDR1 and CDR2 from the germline V gene are MNHEY and SVGAGI.

This clonotype has a handful of counts. The genes are TRBV4-2 and TRBJ2-5; D is unresolved. The CDR3 is 15 amino acids. CDR1 is LGHNA, CDR2 YNFKEQ, per germline. With 1 base removed from V and 4 bases from J, the gap between germline ends came to 13 bases. The CDR3 DNA reads TGTGCCAGCAGCCAAGTCCGGGCTTTAGGAGAGACCCAGTACTTC. Protein sequence: CASSQVRALGETQYF.

The rearrangement links TRBV12-3 or TRBV12-4 to TRBJ2-2; TRBD2 matches at 9 bases. This CDR3 comprises 15 residues. The J segment lost 4 bases and the V segment lost 6 bases, leaving 6 bases of the junction unmatched. Written as DNA, the CDR3 is TGTGCCAGCAGGACCGGGCGGGGGGGCACCGGGGAGCTGTTTTTT. It translates to CASRTGRGGTGELFF.

This clonotype was observed many times. The genes are TRBV12-3 or TRBV12-4 and TRBJ1-1; the D is unclear. There are 12 residues in the CDR3. V was cut by 1 base and J by 7 bases, with 7 bases left in between. CDR3 protein: CASSLGDREAFF. The CDR3 DNA is TGTGCCAGCAGTTTAGGAGACCGTGAAGCTTTCTTT.

The sample holds many counts of this clonotype. The V gene is TRBV7-9, the J gene TRBJ1-4; D remains ambiguous. Per the germline V gene, CDR1 is SEHNR and CDR2 is FQNEAQ (reference sequence). V lost 7 bases and J lost 2, with 11 bases in between. This CDR3 contains 14 residues. Here the CDR3 reads CASMDPPTNEKLFF. The CDR3 region has the DNA TGTGCCAGCATGGACCCACCGACTAATGAAAAACTGTTTTTT.